These 19 T cell receptor beta chains came from one sample sequenced in a study of blood T cells in healthy people across ages (dated by TCRdb to 2015 to 2017). The library was built by means of 5' RACE. This sample was sequenced with an Illumina HiSeq 2500. A second PCR of roughly 7 to 11 cycles was performed with a sample-barcoded 5' primer and a J-beta primer mix. Using fastp trimming at Q25 and MiXCR clonotype assembly, TCRdb reanalyzed the public sequencing data and kept in-frame beta chains. Rows are unified per CDR3 protein, each entry keeping the most common DNA and genes. For this sample there are 850,000 to 1,100,000 distinct CDR3 sequences; about two fifths appear just once. The ten top clones hold under 15% of the sample. The sequencing input was blood. These receptors all come from a man aged 18-30 years in good health.

The rearrangement joins TRBV27 to TRBJ2-1; tentative D call: TRBD2 (5 bases). V lost 8 bases to trimming and J lost 5 bases, with 31 bases between them. This CDR3 has 19 amino acids. Per the germline V gene, CDR1 is MNHEY and CDR2 is SMNVEV (reference sequence). The CDR3 DNA reads as TGTGCCAGCGCCACAACCCGGGCCAAAACGAGGGTAAGGAACAATGAGCAGTTCTTC. Translation gives CASATTRAKTRVRNNEQFF.

This clonotype was detected only a few times. The J gene is TRBJ2-2, the V gene TRBV5-1; 7 nucleotides line up with TRBD1. Germline trimming cut 2 bases from V and 4 bases from J; bases unmatched to any gene: 5. The V gene's germline CDR1 is SGHRS and CDR2 YFSETQ. The CDR3 runs to 15 residues. The CDR3 region has the DNA TGCGCCAGCAGCTTAGCAGGGGGTGGCACCGGGGAGCTGTTTTTT. Translation gives CASSLAGGGTGELFF.

On this clonotype: A much larger clone lies one base from this, so it may be a read error. This chain uses TRBV11-2 with TRBJ2-1, with 8 bases aligning to TRBD1. Trimming removed 8 bases from V and 0 bases from J; junction bases left unmatched: 6. Germline V gives CDR1 SGHAT, CDR2 FQNNGV. The CDR3 contains 15 residues. This chain's CDR3 is CASGTGQGSYNEQFF. DNA for the CDR3: TGTGCCAGCGGCACCGGACAGGGCTCCTACAATGAGCAGTTCTTC.

The rearrangement uses TRBV10-3 and TRBJ2-1; 10 nucleotides align to TRBD2. Per germline, CDR1 ENHRY and CDR2 SYGVKD. V gave up 8 bases and J gave up 7 bases; unmatched junction bases: 8. The CDR3 length is 14 residues. CDR3 DNA sequence: TGTGCCATCGGAGCGGGGGGGCTGGGGAATGAGCAGTTCTTC. This encodes CAIGAGGLGNEQFF.

This clonotype was found a few times. The CDR3 protein is CASSPAGRYQPQHF. Written as DNA, the CDR3 is TGTGCCAGCTCACCAGCGGGACGGTATCAGCCCCAGCATTTT. V gene TRBV18 combines with J gene TRBJ1-5, with a weak D call TRBD1 (5 bases). The germline gives CDR1 KGHSH, CDR2 LQKENI. The CDR3 has 14 amino acids. Trimming removed 2 bases at V and 5 bases at J, with 10 bases between.

The CDR3, as DNA: TGTGCCAGCAGTTTAACCGGCAGATTAACAGATACGCAGTATTTT. It specifies CASSLTGRLTDTQYF. The chain recombines TRBV28 with TRBJ2-3; D unresolved. This CDR3 has 15 residues. Trimming removed 2 bases from V and 3 bases from J, with 12 bases in between. Germline values: CDR1 MDHEN, CDR2 SYDVKM. Drawing the rest from reference TRBV28 and TRBJ2-3, the complete variable domain is DVKVTQSSRYLVKRTGEKVFLECVQDMDHENMFWYRQDPGLGLRLIYFSYDVKMKEKGDIPEGYSVSREKKERFSLILESASTNQTSMYLCASSLTGRLTDTQYFGPGTRLTVL.

In its sample, this clonotype was seen a few times. The chain links TRBV7-6 to TRBJ2-7; D unclear. Germline loops: CDR1 SGHVS, CDR2 FNYEAQ. The CDR3 is 15 residues long. V lost 1 base, J lost 2 bases, and 12 bases lay in between. The CDR3 DNA reads as TGTGCCAGCAGCTTAGAGCAGGACCGTCCCTACGAGCAGTACTTC. This translates into CASSLEQDRPYEQYF.

This clonotype has a handful of counts. The rearrangement uses TRBV29-1 and TRBJ1-4; possible D gene TRBD1, 5 bases. The V and J ends lost 0 bases and 8 bases respectively, with 13 bases between them. The germline CDR1 and CDR2 sequences are SQVTM and ANQGSEA. This CDR3 has 14 amino acids. CDR3 amino acids: CSVEDVRDGEKLFF. DNA of the CDR3: TGCAGCGTTGAAGATGTAAGGGACGGGGAAAAACTGTTTTTT.

V gene TRBV30 combines with J gene TRBJ1-1; D is perhaps TRBD1 (5 bases). CDR3 length: 12 residues. Trimming removed 5 bases from V and 0 bases from J, with 7 bases in between. The germline gives CDR1 GTSNPN, CDR2 SVGIG (reference sequence). The CDR3 coding sequence is TGTGCCTGGGACAGACTGAACACTGAAGCTTTCTTT. It codes for CAWDRLNTEAFF.

The rearrangement links TRBV7-2 to TRBJ2-1, with a weak D call TRBD1 (6 bases). The DNA matches TRBJ2-7 better at its end, which makes the J call doubtful. Per the germline V gene, CDR1 is SGHTA and CDR2 is FQGNSA. This CDR3 comprises 14 residues. This CDR3 is CASRRTDSYNEQYF. The CDR3 DNA is TGTGCCAGCAGACGGACAGACTCCTACAATGAGCAGTACTTC.

This clonotype was counted a few times. The V call is TRBV12-3 or TRBV12-4, the J call TRBJ2-1; D is unresolved. The CDR3 has 14 residues. Trimming took off 2 bases at V and 5 bases at J, with 10 bases between the two ends. CDR3 sequence (DNA): TGTGCCAGCAGTTTAAGGACGGAAAACAATGAGCAGTTCTTC. It specifies CASSLRTENNEQFF.

This clonotype was detected a few times. This sequence joins TRBV18 and TRBJ1-2; a weak D match, TRBD1 (6 bases). There are 15 residues in the CDR3. The V end was cut by 3 bases, the J end by 4 bases, with 15 bases between. The germline gives CDR1 KGHSH, CDR2 LQKENI. The CDR3 here is CASSPSGEGIYGYTF. CDR3 bases: TGTGCCAGCTCACCTTCAGGGGAGGGGATCTATGGCTACACCTTC. Variable domain in full (rest from reference TRBV18 and TRBJ1-2): NAGVMQNPRHLVRRRGQEARLRCSPMKGHSHVYWYRQLPEEGLKFMVYLQKENIIDESGMPKERFSAEFPKEGPSILRIQQVVRGDSAAYFCASSPSGEGIYGYTFGSGTRLTVV.

This chain joins TRBV4-3 and TRBJ1-2; D gene uncertain. This CDR3 comprises 15 residues. Germline V CDR1 and CDR2: LGHNA, YSLEER. The germline V and J ends were trimmed by 0 bases and 6 bases, with 14 bases remaining between them. The CDR3: CASSQDSGGQDGYTF. The CDR3 DNA reads as TGCGCCAGCAGCCAAGATAGCGGTGGGCAAGATGGCTACACCTTC.

This clonotype appeared once. The germline gene is not matched at one end of the junction; a read error may be the cause. V usage is TRBV7-2 and J usage is TRBJ1-1; 11 nucleotides line up with TRBD1. Germline CDR1 reads SGHTA; CDR2 reads FQGNSA. The CDR3 runs to 16 residues. The CDR3 protein is CASSLAWDRGDTVAFF. The CDR3 region has the DNA TGTGCCAGCAGCTTAGCATGGGACAGGGGGGACACTGTAGCTTTCTTT.

This chain joins TRBV7-2 and TRBJ1-2; D is uncertain. In germline, CDR1 is SGHTA, CDR2 FQGNSA. This CDR3 has 14 residues. V lost 5 bases and J 6 bases, leaving 16 bases between the germline ends. CDR3: CASSPAGLGHGYTF. The DNA for the CDR3 is TGTGCCAGCAGCCCCGCGGGTCTCGGGCATGGCTACACCTTC.

The V and J genes are TRBV21-1 and TRBJ1-1; the table calls TRBD1, which could not be checked here. TRBV21-1 is designated a pseudogene. The CDR3 loop spans 20 amino acids. The CDR3 here is CASPKGAVPRAPLGNTEAFF. Written as DNA, the CDR3 is TGTGCCAGCCCCAAAGGGGCGGTACCCCGGGCACCACTAGGGAACACTGAAGCTTTCTTT.

In its sample, this clonotype was seen once. A junction end diverges from the germline sequence, so it may reflect a read error. The chain carries TRBV6-2 or TRBV6-3 and TRBJ2-7; D is unresolved. The CDR3 loop spans 13 amino acids. Germline lookup yields CDR1 MNHEY and CDR2 SVGEGT. The CDR3 DNA follows: TGTGCCAGCACCCCAAACCTTGAGATGGAGCGGTACTTC. Protein: CASTPNLEMERYF.

V is TRBV28 and J is TRBJ2-6; no firm D call. Germline loops: CDR1 MDHEN, CDR2 SYDVKM. The CDR3 is 16 residues long. Trimming shortened V by 5 bases and J by 1 base, and 12 bases separated the two germline ends. For the CDR3, the DNA is TGTGCCAGCAGTAGCCAGGACGGGTCTGGGGCCAACGTCCTGACTTTC. Its protein is CASSSQDGSGANVLTF. Complete variable domain (other parts from reference TRBV28 and TRBJ2-6): DVKVTQSSRYLVKRTGEKVFLECVQDMDHENMFWYRQDPGLGLRLIYFSYDVKMKEKGDIPEGYSVSREKKERFSLILESASTNQTSMYLCASSSQDGSGANVLTFGAGSRLTVL.

This clonotype was seen once. The chain recombines TRBV20-1 with TRBJ2-5; D is ambiguous. The CDR3 contains 11 residues. V was trimmed by 3 bases and J by 3 bases, leaving 5 bases between them. Looked up from germline, CDR1 is DFQATT and CDR2 is SNEGSKA (reference sequence). The CDR3 is CSASNEETQYF. In nucleotides, the CDR3 is TGCAGTGCTAGTAACGAAGAGACCCAGTACTTC.